Presented here are 11 T cell receptor beta chains from one specimen sequenced in a study of T cell changes during pregnancy in multiple sclerosis. Libraries were prepared by immunoSEQ multiplex PCR; TCRdb keeps only in-frame clonotypes and omits some of them. The sample lists around 100,000 clones; approximately 92% were seen once. The sequenced sample was peripheral blood, obtained after pregnancy. These receptors were taken from a female donor with multiple sclerosis, enrolled in a pregnancy study.

This clone was picked up one time. V gene TRBV7-3 combines with J gene TRBJ2-3; D is possibly TRBD2 (6 bases). The CDR3 sequence is 16 residues long. V gave up 5 bases and J gave up 5 bases, with 20 bases separating them. Looked up from germline, CDR1 is SGHTA and CDR2 is FQGTGA. The DNA for the CDR3 is TGTGCCAGCAGCCTATCTGGCCCGGGCGGGATAGATACGCAGTATTTT. Translating it yields CASSLSGPGGIDTQYF.

J is TRBJ2-1 and V is TRBV23-1, with TRBD1 identical over 9 bases. TRBV23-1 belongs to the ORF category, with a function that is uncertain. The length of the CDR3 is 15 residues. V dropped 4 bases and J dropped 4; count of bases not matched to a gene: 5. CDR3 nucleotide sequence: TGCGCCAGCAGTCCGGGACAGGGTGTATACAATGAGCAGTTCTTC. Its protein product is CASSPGQGVYNEQFF.

Written as DNA, the CDR3 is TGTGCCTCACAGGGACAGGGATTTGAAAAACTGTTTTTT. Its protein is CASQGQGFEKLFF. This chain uses TRBV30 with TRBJ1-4; TRBD1 matches 9 bases. Germline CDR1 GTSNPN, CDR2 SVGIG (reference sequence). The CDR3 runs to 13 residues. J lost 7 bases, V lost 7 bases, and 7 bases had no gene match.

The J gene is TRBJ2-3, the V gene TRBV15, with D possibly TRBD2 on 7 matching bases. V was clipped by 5 bases and J by 3 bases, with 21 bases between them. The CDR3 sequence is 17 residues long. Germline CDR1 reads LNHNV; CDR2 reads YYDKDF (reference sequence). CDR3 region: CATSGPRGGRRTDTQYF. The DNA for the CDR3 is TGTGCCACCAGCGGACCCAGGGGCGGGAGAAGGACAGATACGCAGTATTTT.

This clone was counted a single time. This chain links TRBV7-9 with TRBJ2-7; 8 positions match TRBD1. The CDR3 is 13 amino acids. Per the germline V gene, CDR1 is SEHNR and CDR2 is FQNEAQ (reference sequence). V was pared by 5 bases and J by 3 bases, with 3 bases of the junction left unmatched. CDR3 sequence: CASSPGTGYEQYF. CDR3 sequence (DNA): TGTGCCAGCAGCCCCGGGACAGGCTACGAGCAGTACTTC. The full variable domain, its missing parts supplied by reference TRBV7-9 and TRBJ2-7, is DTGVSQNPRHKITKRGQNVTFRCDPISEHNRLYWYRQTLGQGPEFLTYFQNEAQLEKSRLLSDRFSAERPKGSFSTLEIQRTEQGDSAMYLCASSPGTGYEQYFGPGTRLTVT.

V gene TRBV6-1 combines with J gene TRBJ1-1; no clear D. Germline CDR1 MNHNS, CDR2 SASEGT. CDR3 length equals 13 residues. Trimming removed 3 bases from V and 10 bases from J, with 15 bases in between. The CDR3 sequence: CASSDTDLGRAFF. The CDR3 DNA follows: TGTGCCAGCAGTGATACAGATCTCGGAAGAGCTTTCTTT.

The chain links TRBV15 to TRBJ2-2; TRBD2 might be the D (7 bases). CDR3 length: 13 residues. V shed 6 bases and J shed 9 bases, with 14 bases lying between them. Germline V gene sequence: CDR1 LNHNV, CDR2 YYDKDF (reference sequence). CDR3 DNA sequence: TGTGCCACCAGGACTGCGGGGGCCCGGGAGCTGTTTTTT. It codes for CATRTAGARELFF.

The V and J genes are TRBV28 and TRBJ1-1, with D hard to call. Trimming took off 7 bases at V and 0 bases at J, with 9 bases between the two ends. This CDR3 spans 13 amino acids. Germline V gives CDR1 MDHEN, CDR2 SYDVKM. The CDR3 sequence: CASTLSMNTEAFF. The CDR3 nucleotides read TGTGCCAGCACCCTATCGATGAACACTGAAGCTTTCTTT.

The V and J genes are TRBV29-1 and TRBJ2-5, with 11 bases that match TRBD1. This CDR3 contains 12 residues. V lost 7 bases, J lost 2 bases, and 0 bases stayed unmatched. The germline V gene encodes CDR1 SQVTM and CDR2 ANQGSEA. Here the CDR3 reads CSGDRGQETQYF. Here the CDR3 DNA reads TGCAGCGGGGACAGGGGGCAAGAGACCCAGTACTTC.

This chain links TRBV27 with TRBJ1-6; a possible D gene is TRBD1 (6 bases). The germline CDR1 and CDR2 sequences are MNHEY and SMNVEV (reference sequence). The CDR3 covers 14 residues. V dropped 7 bases and J dropped 7 bases, with 14 bases sitting between them. CDR3 sequence: CASTPTGDNSPLHF. The CDR3, as DNA: TGTGCCAGCACTCCGACAGGAGACAATTCACCCCTCCACTTT.

This chain links TRBV25-1 with TRBJ1-1; D call uncertain. V was trimmed by 4 bases and J by 1 base, leaving 7 bases between them. This CDR3 region has 13 residues. CDR1 is MGHDK and CDR2 is SYGVNS in the germline V gene. The CDR3 DNA sequence: TGTGCCAGCAGTGGCTACAGGAACACTGAAGCTTTCTTT. This translates into CASSGYRNTEAFF. The variable domain in full, completed from reference TRBV25-1 and TRBJ1-1, reads EADIYQTPRYLVIGTGKKITLECSQTMGHDKMYWYQQDPGMELHLIHYSYGVNSTEKGDLSSESTVSRIRTEHFPLTLESARPSHTSQYLCASSGYRNTEAFFGQGTRLTVV.